One sample yielded the 5 T cell receptor beta chains listed below, sequenced in a study of blood T cell repertoires in COVID-19. Sequenced by immunoSEQ multiplex PCR; TCRdb stores in-frame clones only, minus some. The sample consists of 90,000 to 150,000 clones, 85% to 90% of them appearing once. The sequencing sample was made of peripheral blood. The receptors stem from a woman aged 45-59 years with active or convalescent COVID-19.

The chain couples TRBV24-1 to TRBJ2-3; 7 bases are a match to TRBD2. Germline loops: CDR1 KGHDR, CDR2 SFDVKD. Unmatched junction bases numbered 13, after V lost 5 bases and J lost 6 bases. There are 16 residues in the CDR3. The CDR3 coding sequence is TGTGCCACCAGTGGGCCTAGCGGAGGGGATTGGGATACGCAGTATTTT. Translating gives CATSGPSGGDWDTQYF.

This chain joins TRBV19 and TRBJ2-5; a weak D match, TRBD2 (6 bases). The CDR3 sequence is 14 residues long. V was cut by 5 bases and J by 4 bases, with 14 bases left in between. The V gene's germline CDR1 is LNHDA and CDR2 SQIVND (reference sequence). In DNA, the CDR3 is TGTGCCAGTAGTCTGGTAGCGGTACCAGAGACCCAGTACTTC. Residues: CASSLVAVPETQYF.

The chain links TRBV7-6 to TRBJ2-1; TRBD2 matches at 10 bases. The V gene's germline CDR1 is SGHVS and CDR2 FNYEAQ. Trimming took 7 bases from V and 6 from J; bases not matched to a gene: 9. The CDR3 is made up of 15 amino acids. The CDR3 protein is CASTPGASGGNEQFF. CDR3 nucleotides: TGTGCCAGCACCCCGGGGGCTAGCGGGGGCAATGAGCAGTTCTTC.

The genes are TRBV27 and TRBJ2-6; perhaps TRBD2 as D (6 bases). Germline V gives CDR1 MNHEY, CDR2 SMNVEV (reference sequence). This CDR3 spans 15 amino acids. V was cut by 2 bases and J by 5 bases, with 10 bases left in between. CDR3 loop: CASSLIGTWANVLTF. CDR3 sequence (DNA): TGTGCCAGCAGTTTAATCGGGACTTGGGCCAACGTCCTGACTTTC.

A single count supports this clone. V is TRBV7-9 and J is TRBJ2-5, with D possibly being TRBD2 (5 bases). Germline lookup yields CDR1 SEHNR and CDR2 FQNEAQ (reference sequence). Between the trimmed V and J ends, which lost 5 bases and 5 bases, there was a span of 15 bases. The CDR3 spans 14 residues. CDR3 nucleotides: TGTGCCAGCAGCCCCGAGAGGGTCAGGGAGACCCAGTACTTC. The encoded protein is CASSPERVRETQYF.